Sequencing of this TCR beta chain was carried out in a study of T cell responses to AZD1222 COVID-19 vaccine. This CDR3 region has 13 residues. The germline V gene has CDR1 SGHAT and CDR2 FQDESV (reference sequence). V lost 2 bases to trimming and J lost 1 base, with 5 bases between them. Produced via immunoSEQ multiplex PCR; TCRdb's table is partial and in-frame only. The sample includes approximately 150,000 clones, more than 80% of them seen just once. As regards this clone: Its antigen is unknown.

Study results and limitations: Spike was spanned by vaccine-associated CD4 TCRs, which were dominant at 160-218 and 743-854. Females made up more of the donors, who were largely white British, and clonal diversity may have come out too low. Without day 14 samples, only post-peak T cell repertoires were studied.

The clonotype comes from an adult who received the AZD1222 COVID-19 vaccine. The chain employs TRBV11-1 and TRBJ1-2; D is unresolved. Sample: peripheral blood, taken 28 days after the second AZD1222 dose. CDR3 nucleotides: TGTGCCAGCAGCTTACGGTATAACTATGGCTACACCTTC. Its translation: CASSLRYNYGYTF.